The subject of this entry is one T cell receptor (beta chain). Its antigen is as yet unknown. Only in-frame clones appear in the TCRdb table, and some are missing; sequencing was by immunoSEQ multiplex PCR. This table holds 25,000 to 35,000 clones, approximately 80% found once. V gave up 6 bases and J gave up 6 bases; unmatched junction bases: 18. Germline CDR1 and CDR2: MNHEY and SMNVEV (reference sequence). The CDR3 length is 18 residues. This entry is derived from a study of PD-L1 blockade in urothelial cancer. On the study more broadly: Patients' atezolizumab regimen, 1,200 mg intravenously every 3 weeks, began around 2014. Blood analysis took place 3 weeks (second dose) and 6 weeks after treatment start.

Study-wide results and limits: Durable-benefit patients showed greater tumor-associated blood clone expansion at 3 weeks. Below-median TCR clonality that was measured in pretreatment blood predicted better survival.

As for time point: peripheral blood 6 weeks after treatment start. The V call is TRBV27, the J call TRBJ2-2, with 8 positions matching TRBD1. The sequences come from PBMCs, collected around atezolizumab (anti-PD-L1) treatment. The receptor comes from a man between 70 and 80 years old with urothelial cancer. The CDR3 nucleotides read TGTGCCAGCAGACTAGGAACTTCTGGACAGGGAGAGGCCGGGGAGCTGTTTTTT. As protein: CASRLGTSGQGEAGELFF.